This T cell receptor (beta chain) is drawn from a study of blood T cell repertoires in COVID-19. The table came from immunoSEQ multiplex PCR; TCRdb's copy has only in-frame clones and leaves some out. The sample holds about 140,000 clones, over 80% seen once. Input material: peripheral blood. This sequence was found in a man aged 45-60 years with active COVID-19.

CDR3 region: CASSLGRDRDTEAFF. The CDR3 DNA sequence: TGTGCCAGCAGCTTGGGGCGGGACAGGGACACTGAAGCTTTCTTT. The chain is built from TRBV5-4 and TRBJ1-1; TRBD1 matches at 9 bases. This CDR3 contains 15 residues. The junction had 3 bases not matched to a gene; V was cut back by 0 bases and J by 3 bases. Germline V lookup: CDR1 SGHNT, CDR2 YYREEE (reference sequence).